This TCR beta chain is from a study of early T cells in non-severe SARS-CoV-2 infection. Study overall: Sequencing targeted bulk RNA from unsorted whole blood, leaving chains unpaired.

Molecules of cDNA were individually given unique molecular identifiers that were attached to them. TCRdb called the 5' RACE reads again in MiXCR, with one record for every CDR3 protein. The data contain under 20,000 distinct CDR3 sequences, approximately 6.2% of them singletons. This clonotype was recorded at least ten times. This TCR derives from an adult who was a healthcare worker with PCR-confirmed SARS-CoV-2 infection or an uninfected control (not recorded which). Sequencing was performed on whole blood.

The CDR3 loop is CATSDPDSFTDTQYF. CDR3 DNA: TGTGCCACCAGTGACCCGGACAGCTTCACAGATACGCAGTATTTT. The V call is TRBV24-1, the J call TRBJ2-3, with D possibly being TRBD1 (6 bases). CDR1 and CDR2 (germline): KGHDR, SFDVKD. V was cut by 4 bases and J by 2 bases, with 12 bases left in between. This CDR3 region has 15 residues.